This entry lists 22 T cell receptor beta chains sequenced from one sample in a study of siplizumab effects on memory and regulatory T cells (dated by TCRdb to about 2019). Receptors were amplified or captured by the immunoSEQ multiplex PCR assay. TCRdb obtained this table from immuneACCESS and retained in-frame rearrangements with V and J assigned. These tables miss some clones; where compared with another copy, unresolved V genes account for less than half of the shortfall, and the remainder is unexplained. The sample table lists approximately 48,000 clones, over 90% of them with a count of one. Clones ranked in the top ten supply roughly 17% of the sample. Sequencing input: CD8+ T cells sorted from blood. The receptors were sampled from a human donor in good health.

This chain links TRBV6-1 with TRBJ2-2; 13 nucleotides match TRBD2. The trim removed 5 bases at V and 6 bases at J, leaving 3 bases unmatched. Germline-derived CDR1 and CDR2 are MNHNS and SASEGT. CDR3 length equals 15 residues. This CDR3 reads CASSRTSGSAGELFF. The CDR3 DNA sequence: TGTGCCAGCAGTCGGACTAGCGGGAGTGCCGGGGAGCTGTTTTTT.

The CDR3 reads CASSPRQGGDTQYF. As DNA, the CDR3 is TGTGCCAGCAGCCCACGACAGGGTGGAGATACGCAGTATTTT. J is TRBJ2-3 and V is TRBV11-3; 7 nucleotides align to TRBD1. Germline CDR1 SGHNT, CDR2 YENEEA. V lost 5 bases, J lost 5 bases, and 7 bases stayed unmatched. The CDR3 sequence is 14 residues long.

The rearrangement uses TRBV6-1 and TRBJ2-3; 9 bases agree with TRBD2. This CDR3 is built from 14 residues. Germline CDR1 is MNHNS and CDR2 is SASEGT. J gave up 5 bases and V 4 bases, and 4 bases lay outside the gene matches. The CDR3: CASSGAGGVDTQYF. CDR3 nucleotides: TGTGCCAGCAGTGGGGCGGGAGGGGTAGATACGCAGTATTTT.

The chain uses TRBV7-2 and TRBJ2-7; 7 nucleotides agree with TRBD1. The CDR3 totals 14 residues. Germline loops: CDR1 SGHTA, CDR2 FQGNSA. J was trimmed by 4 bases and V by 5 bases; bases with no gene match: 8. DNA for the CDR3: TGTGCCAGCAGCCCACGAGGGGGCTGGTACGAGCAGTACTTC. Amino acids: CASSPRGGWYEQYF.

This rearrangement joins TRBV2 to TRBJ2-3; 8 positions match TRBD1. Trimming removed 3 bases from V and 4 bases from J; junction bases left unmatched: 3. CDR3 length: 14 residues. Per germline, CDR1 SNHLY and CDR2 FYNNEI. CDR3 bases: TGTGCCAGCAGTGACAGGGGGCGCCCAGATACGCAGTATTTT. It translates to CASSDRGRPDTQYF.

The chain is built from TRBV21-1 and TRBJ2-2. TRBV21-1 is described as a pseudogene. The CDR3 length is 15 residues. As DNA, the CDR3 is TGTGCCAGCACGAGTCCAGCCTGCGTCACCGGGGAGCTGTTTTTT. Translating it yields CASTSPACVTGELFF.

The chain carries TRBV28 and TRBJ2-7; TRBD1 matches at 9 bases. V gave up 7 bases and J gave up 0 bases; unmatched junction bases: 7. The CDR3 runs to 15 residues. CDR1 and CDR2 (germline): MDHEN, SYDVKM. The CDR3 spells CASTLGDRVSYEQYF. CDR3 bases: TGTGCCAGCACCTTGGGGGACAGGGTCTCCTACGAGCAGTACTTC.

This clone was detected only once. This chain links TRBV19 with TRBJ2-1; 11 positions agree with TRBD2. This CDR3 has 17 amino acids. CDR1 LNHDA and CDR2 SQIVND come from the germline V gene (reference sequence). V lost 9 bases and J lost 2; bases outside the gene matches: 12. The CDR3 sequence is CASAGGDSGRAYNEQFF. The CDR3 region has the DNA TGTGCCAGCGCGGGTGGGGATAGCGGGAGGGCCTACAATGAGCAGTTCTTC.

The chain employs TRBV18 and TRBJ2-5; possible D gene TRBD1, 6 bases. V was pared by 5 bases and J by 4 bases, with 11 bases between. The CDR3 loop spans 13 amino acids. The germline gives CDR1 KGHSH, CDR2 LQKENI. Written as DNA, the CDR3 is TGTGCCAGCTCAAGACAGGCTCGAGAGACCCAGTACTTC. Protein product: CASSRQARETQYF.

This sequence joins TRBV5-6 and TRBJ2-7; 8 nucleotides line up with TRBD2. The CDR3 loop spans 13 amino acids. The junction had 4 bases not matched to a gene; V was cut back by 4 bases and J by 4 bases. Germline-derived CDR1 and CDR2 are SGHDT and YYEEEE. The CDR3 bases are TGTGCCAGCAGCATAGGGACTAGTTACGAGCAGTACTTC. It encodes CASSIGTSYEQYF. Drawing the rest from reference TRBV5-6 and TRBJ2-7, the complete variable domain is DAGVTQSPTHLIKTRGQQVTLRCSPKSGHDTVSWYQQALGQGPQFIFQYYEEEERQRGNFPDRFSGHQFPNYSSELNVNALLLGDSALYLCASSIGTSYEQYFGPGTRLTVT.

The rearrangement joins TRBV28 to TRBJ2-1; possibly TRBD2 for D (5 bases). This CDR3 region has 12 residues. Germline V lookup: CDR1 MDHEN, CDR2 SYDVKM. V was pared by 3 bases and J by 7 bases, with 7 bases between. CDR3 protein: CASSLRVNEQFF. CDR3 in DNA: TGTGCCAGCAGTTTGCGGGTGAATGAGCAGTTCTTC.

A few counts support this clone. The chain links TRBV15 to TRBJ2-4; D unresolved. Germline V gene data show CDR1 as LNHNV and CDR2 as YYDKDF (reference sequence). The V end lost 0 bases, the J end lost 0 bases, and 9 bases lay between the germline ends. CDR3 length: 16 amino acids. The CDR3, as DNA: TGTGCCACCAGCAGAGATTGGAGTCCAGCCAAAAACATTCAGTACTTC. This translates into CATSRDWSPAKNIQYF.

The chain has TRBV19 and TRBJ2-7, with 7 bases aligning to TRBD2. J lost 3 bases, V lost 3 bases, and 5 bases had no gene match. From germline, CDR1 is LNHDA and CDR2 SQIVND (reference sequence). The length of the CDR3 is 14 residues. CDR3 protein: CASSIGGSGYEQYF. CDR3 in DNA: TGTGCCAGTAGTATCGGGGGGAGCGGCTACGAGCAGTACTTC.

The chain joins TRBV5-1 to TRBJ2-1; maybe TRBD1 (5 bases). Germline CDR1 SGHRS, CDR2 YFSETQ. V dropped 4 bases and J dropped 1 base, with 12 bases sitting between them. The CDR3 is 15 amino acids. CDR3 DNA: TGCGCCAGCAGCCACTCCGGACATTCCTACAATGAGCAGTTCTTC. Protein product: CASSHSGHSYNEQFF.

The V call is TRBV15, the J call TRBJ2-3; unclear D gene. The CDR3 loop spans 15 amino acids. The V gene's germline CDR1 is LNHNV and CDR2 YYDKDF (reference sequence). Trimming cost V 4 bases and J 3 bases, with 14 bases left between them. The CDR3 bases are TGTGCCACCAGCAACTTGGCGAGTATAACAGATACGCAGTATTTT. Amino acid sequence: CATSNLASITDTQYF. The whole variable domain, remainder taken from reference TRBV15 and TRBJ2-3, is DAMVIQNPRYQVTQFGKPVTLSCSQTLNHNVMYWYQQKSSQAPKLLFHYYDKDFNNEADTPDNFQSRRPNTSFCFLDIRSPGLGDTAMYLCATSNLASITDTQYFGPGTRLTVL.

The rearrangement uses TRBV27 and TRBJ1-2; no firm D call. Germline V CDR1 and CDR2: MNHEY, SMNVEV (reference sequence). Deletions cut 5 bases from V and 4 bases from J, with 11 bases between. This CDR3 has 13 residues. CDR3 in DNA: TGTGCCAGCAGTGTGGGTTTAGGCTATGGCTACACCTTC. It specifies CASSVGLGYGYTF.

The chain employs TRBV7-2 and TRBJ1-5; D is unclear. Germline CDR1 and CDR2: SGHTA and FQGNSA. Trimming removed 5 bases at V and 0 bases at J, with 11 bases between. CDR3 length equals 15 residues. The CDR3 sequence: CASSVADYSNQPQHF. CDR3 bases: TGTGCCAGCAGCGTCGCAGATTATAGCAATCAGCCCCAGCATTTT.

The V gene is TRBV11-2, the J gene TRBJ2-7; D could derive from TRBD1 or TRBD2 (6 bases each). The germline V and J ends were trimmed by 4 bases and 6 bases, with 16 bases remaining between them. CDR1 SGHAT and CDR2 FQNNGV come from the germline V gene. The CDR3 spans 14 residues. For the CDR3, the DNA is TGTGCCAGCAGCTCCGGGTCAGGAGGGGGCGAGCAGTACTTC. Amino acids: CASSSGSGGGEQYF. Full variable domain (rest looked up from reference TRBV11-2 and TRBJ2-7): EAGVAQSPRYKIIEKRQSVAFWCNPISGHATLYWYQQILGQGPKLLIQFQNNGVVDDSQLPKDRFSAERLKGVDSTLKIQPAKLEDSAVYLCASSSGSGGGEQYFGPGTRLTVT.

This rearrangement joins TRBV7-9 to TRBJ2-3; D is possibly TRBD1 (6 bases). Looked up from germline, CDR1 is SEHNR and CDR2 is FQNEAQ (reference sequence). Trimming cost V 1 base and J 4 bases, with 12 bases left between them. The CDR3 is 15 amino acids. CDR3 in DNA: TGTGCCAGCAGCTTAGTTTCTGGGGGCGCAGATACGCAGTATTTT. Translated, it gives CASSLVSGGADTQYF.

The gene calls are TRBV2 and TRBJ2-3; TRBD2 aligns across 8 bases. The CDR3 is 15 residues long. Germline lookup yields CDR1 SNHLY and CDR2 FYNNEI. With V trimmed by 2 bases and J by 3 bases, 4 bases remained unmatched. CDR3 amino acids: CASSEPGLGTDTQYF. The CDR3 DNA is TGTGCCAGCAGTGAACCGGGACTAGGGACAGATACGCAGTATTTT.

The chain has TRBV2 and TRBJ2-7, with D possibly TRBD1 on 5 matching bases. This CDR3 region has 13 residues. CDR1 is SNHLY, CDR2 FYNNEI, per germline. V was pared by 5 bases and J by 4 bases, with 12 bases between. CDR3 sequence reads: CASSLPTDYEQYF. Written as DNA, the CDR3 is TGTGCCAGCAGTTTACCGACAGATTACGAGCAGTACTTC.

The chain links TRBV27 to TRBJ2-1; TRBD2 is a possible D gene (6 bases). V lost 4 bases to trimming and J lost 4 bases, with 20 bases between them. Germline CDR1 reads MNHEY; CDR2 reads SMNVEV (reference sequence). There are 17 residues in the CDR3. The CDR3 region is CASSSLPGSGRYNEQFF. The CDR3 coding sequence is TGTGCCAGCAGTTCTCTCCCGGGGAGCGGGCGGTACAATGAGCAGTTCTTC.